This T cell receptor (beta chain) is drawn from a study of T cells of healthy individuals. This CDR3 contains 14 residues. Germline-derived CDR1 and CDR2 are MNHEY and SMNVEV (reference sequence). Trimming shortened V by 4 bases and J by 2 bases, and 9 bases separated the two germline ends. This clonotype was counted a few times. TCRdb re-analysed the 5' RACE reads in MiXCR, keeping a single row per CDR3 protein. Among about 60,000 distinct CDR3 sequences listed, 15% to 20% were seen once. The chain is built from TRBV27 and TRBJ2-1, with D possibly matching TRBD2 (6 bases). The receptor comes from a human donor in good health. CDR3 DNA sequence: TGTGCCAGCAGTTACCAGCGGGCCTACAATGAGCAGTTCTTC. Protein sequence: CASSYQRAYNEQFF.